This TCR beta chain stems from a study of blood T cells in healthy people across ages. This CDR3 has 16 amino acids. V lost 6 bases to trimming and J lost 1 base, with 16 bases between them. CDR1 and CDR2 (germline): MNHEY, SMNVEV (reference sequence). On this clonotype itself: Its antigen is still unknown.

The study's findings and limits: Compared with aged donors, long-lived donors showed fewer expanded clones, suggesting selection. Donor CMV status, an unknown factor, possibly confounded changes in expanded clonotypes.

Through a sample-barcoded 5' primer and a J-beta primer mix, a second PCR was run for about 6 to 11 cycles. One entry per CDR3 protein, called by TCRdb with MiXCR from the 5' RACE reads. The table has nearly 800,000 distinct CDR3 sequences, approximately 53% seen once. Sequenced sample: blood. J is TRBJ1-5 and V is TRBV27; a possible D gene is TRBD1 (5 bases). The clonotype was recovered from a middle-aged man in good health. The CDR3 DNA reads TGTGCCAGCAGAGAAGAAGGCAGGGTGAGCAATCAGCCCCAGCATTTT. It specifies CASREEGRVSNQPQHF.